The 24 T cell receptor beta chains below all came from one sample that was sequenced in a study of cytomegalovirus exposure and HLA in healthy donors. The PCR employed 60 Vbeta primers together with 13 Jbeta primers. Sequencing used immunoSEQ multiplex PCR; TCRdb keeps in-frame clones, though not all of them. The data contain about 96,000 clones, 64% of them singletons. Sequencing was done on a sample of PBMCs. The source of these receptors is a man in his sixties in good health and CMV-seronegative.

The J gene is TRBJ2-1, the V gene TRBV5-1; TRBD1 aligns across 12 bases. J lost 7 bases, V lost 9 bases, and 11 bases had no gene match. The CDR3 covers 15 residues. Germline CDR1 and CDR2: SGHRS and YFSETQ. The CDR3, as DNA: TGCGCCACCTCAGACCCGGGACAGGGGGCGAATGAGCAGTTCTTC. Translation: CATSDPGQGANEQFF. Together with reference TRBV5-1 and TRBJ2-1, the CDR3 gives the full variable domain: KAGVTQTPRYLIKTRGQQVTLSCSPISGHRSVSWYQQTPGQGLQFLFEYFSETQRNKGNFPGRFSGRQFSNSRSEMNVSTLELGDSALYLCATSDPGQGANEQFFGPGTRLTVL.

The chain uses TRBV10-1 and TRBJ2-5; a possible D gene is TRBD1 (6 bases). In germline, CDR1 is WNHNN, CDR2 SYGVQD (reference sequence). The CDR3 extends over 14 amino acids. The V and J ends lost 3 bases and 5 bases respectively, with 13 bases between them. The CDR3 sequence is CASSEHRARETQYF. CDR3 DNA: TGCGCCAGCAGTGAACACAGGGCTCGGGAGACCCAGTACTTC.

This clone was seen a handful of times. The rearrangement uses TRBV7-9 and TRBJ1-1; perhaps TRBD1 as D (5 bases). Germline CDR1 is SEHNR and CDR2 is FQNEAQ (reference sequence). V gave up 7 bases and J gave up 4 bases, with 10 bases separating them. CDR3 length equals 12 residues. Here the CDR3 reads CASISGGTEAFF. The DNA for the CDR3 is TGTGCCAGCATATCGGGGGGCACTGAAGCTTTCTTT.

With regard to this clone: One end of the junction does not line up with germline, which may come from a read error. Other DNA sequences in the same sample also yield this CDR3. V gene TRBV19 combines with J gene TRBJ1-6; the match to TRBD1 covers 7 bases. This CDR3 comprises 16 residues. The germline gives CDR1 LNHDA, CDR2 SQIVND (reference sequence). This chain's CDR3 is CASSLQGGSYNSPLHF. The CDR3 DNA reads TGTGCCAGTAGTCTCCAGGGGGGATCCTATAATTCGCCCCTCCACTTT.

This clone was detected a few times. The chain carries TRBV6-5 and TRBJ2-3, with TRBD2 as a possible D gene (6 bases). The V end was cut by 7 bases, the J end by 1 base, with 9 bases between. This CDR3 comprises 13 residues. Germline V gene sequence: CDR1 MNHEY, CDR2 SVGAGI. CDR3 bases: TGTGCCAGCATTGGAGGGGGCACAGATACGCAGTATTTT. Its protein product is CASIGGGTDTQYF.

The gene calls are TRBV4-1 and TRBJ1-6; D unclear. This CDR3 comprises 18 residues. Germline V gene lookup returns CDR1 MGHRA and CDR2 YSYEKL. V was cut by 2 bases and J by 7 bases, with 21 bases left in between. CDR3 sequence: CASSQSLSSALGNSPLHF. As DNA, the CDR3 is TGCGCCAGCAGCCAATCCCTTTCTTCAGCCCTCGGGAATTCACCCCTCCACTTT.

This clone has just a few counts. The chain is built from TRBV6-5 and TRBJ1-1; a possible D gene is TRBD1 (6 bases). V was shortened by 7 bases and J by 6 bases, with 12 bases between the two germline ends. CDR1 MNHEY and CDR2 SVGAGI come from the germline V gene. This CDR3 contains 12 residues. The CDR3 DNA is TGTGCCAGCAATCAACAGGGCTCTGAAGCTTTCTTT. Encoded protein: CASNQQGSEAFF.

The chain has TRBV5-1 and TRBJ2-1; 10 bases fit TRBD2. The CDR3 loop spans 15 amino acids. The V segment lost 5 bases and the J segment 5 bases; nucleotides outside the gene matches: 7. CDR1 and CDR2 (germline): SGHRS, YFSETQ. DNA of the CDR3: TGCGCCAGCAGTAGGCTAGCGGGAGAAAACAATGAGCAGTTCTTC. It translates to CASSRLAGENNEQFF.

This clone was seen only a few times. V is TRBV25-1 and J is TRBJ1-1, with D uncertain. CDR1 is MGHDK, CDR2 SYGVNS, per germline. Trimming cost V 6 bases and J 6 bases, with 17 bases left between them. The CDR3 is 14 amino acids. The CDR3 region is CASRGGSSGAEAFF. CDR3 nucleotides: TGTGCCAGCAGGGGAGGATCCTCCGGCGCTGAAGCTTTCTTT.

V and J are TRBV29-1 and TRBJ2-3, with D perhaps TRBD1 (5 bases). Looked up from germline, CDR1 is SQVTM and CDR2 is ANQGSEA. The CDR3 runs to 13 residues. V was pared by 4 bases and J by 2 bases, with 10 bases between. This chain's CDR3 is CSVVSRATDTQYF. CDR3 DNA: TGCAGCGTTGTGTCCAGGGCCACAGATACGCAGTATTTT.

This clone was seen a handful of times. V gene TRBV5-6 combines with J gene TRBJ2-1; D is possibly TRBD2 (5 bases). The germline CDR1 and CDR2 sequences are SGHDT and YYEEEE. The CDR3 is 14 residues long. V gave up 0 bases and J gave up 8 bases, with 12 bases separating them. CDR3 region: CASSLGASMDEQFF. Here the CDR3 DNA reads TGTGCCAGCAGCTTGGGGGCTAGCATGGATGAGCAGTTCTTC.

This chain joins TRBV10-3 and TRBJ2-3; 10 bases map to TRBD2. Germline CDR1 reads ENHRY; CDR2 reads SYGVKD. V trimming: 6 bases; J trimming: 1 base; junction bases outside the gene matches: 1. This CDR3 is built from 14 residues. CDR3 nucleotide sequence: TGTGCCATCAGCCTAGCGGGAGGCACAGATACGCAGTATTTT. Its translation: CAISLAGGTDTQYF.

This chain links TRBV14 with TRBJ1-2; D not certain. The CDR3 length is 14 residues. Trimming removed 10 bases from V and 0 bases from J, with 15 bases in between. Looked up from germline, CDR1 is SGHDN and CDR2 is FVKESK. The CDR3 protein is CATQRAGSNYGYTF. CDR3 coding DNA: TGTGCCACCCAAAGAGCGGGATCTAACTATGGCTACACCTTC.

The chain employs TRBV10-2 and TRBJ2-2, with 13 bases identical to TRBD2. V gave up 5 bases and J gave up 1 base; unmatched junction bases: 7. This CDR3 has 18 amino acids. The germline CDR1 and CDR2 sequences are WSHSY and SAAADI. The CDR3 is CASSQTSGRLVNTGELFF. The DNA for the CDR3 is TGCGCCAGCAGTCAGACTAGCGGGAGGCTTGTGAACACCGGGGAGCTGTTTTTT.

This clone has just a few counts. This rearrangement joins TRBV10-1 to TRBJ2-1; tentative D call: TRBD1 (6 bases). The length of the CDR3 is 13 residues. Germline lookup yields CDR1 WNHNN and CDR2 SYGVQD (reference sequence). Trimming stripped 5 bases from V and 5 bases from J, with 10 bases between. The CDR3 is CASSPTGHNEQFF. The CDR3 nucleotides read TGCGCCAGCAGTCCGACAGGACACAATGAGCAGTTCTTC.

This clone turned up a few times. The chain uses TRBV28 and TRBJ1-1; 12 bases map to TRBD1. Germline loops: CDR1 MDHEN, CDR2 SYDVKM. CDR3 size: 14 residues. The ends lost 3 bases at V and 11 bases at J; junction bases unmatched: 7. The CDR3 loop is CASSFSGTGGSAFF. The CDR3 nucleotides are TGTGCCAGCAGTTTTTCGGGGACAGGGGGCTCGGCTTTCTTT.

In its sample, this clone was seen once. The chain joins TRBV28 to TRBJ1-1, with TRBD1 as a possible D gene (6 bases). This CDR3 is built from 12 residues. The germline V gene encodes CDR1 MDHEN and CDR2 SYDVKM. Trimming removed 5 bases at V and 7 bases at J, with 11 bases between. CDR3 coding DNA: TGTGCCAGCAGTGTACAGGGTAGTGAAGCTTTCTTT. This encodes CASSVQGSEAFF. The full variable domain, rest sourced from reference TRBV28 and TRBJ1-1, is DVKVTQSSRYLVKRTGEKVFLECVQDMDHENMFWYRQDPGLGLRLIYFSYDVKMKEKGDIPEGYSVSREKKERFSLILESASTNQTSMYLCASSVQGSEAFFGQGTRLTVV.

In this sample, this clone turned up a few times. The V gene is TRBV30, the J gene TRBJ1-1; no definite D call. Deletions cut 4 bases from V and 6 bases from J, with 15 bases between. The V gene's germline CDR1 is GTSNPN and CDR2 SVGIG (reference sequence). The CDR3 has 13 residues. The CDR3 sequence is CAWTDGDVPEAFF. DNA for the CDR3: TGTGCCTGGACCGACGGGGATGTTCCTGAAGCTTTCTTT.

The chain carries TRBV7-3 and TRBJ2-2, with 13 bases matching TRBD2. Germline CDR1 and CDR2: SGHTA and FQGTGA. This CDR3 has 17 amino acids. The V segment lost 1 base and the J segment 8 bases; nucleotides outside the gene matches: 7. The CDR3 DNA reads TGTGCCAGCAGCTTAAATTCCCCGGGACTAGCGGGGGGGGAGCTGTTTTTT. Protein sequence: CASSLNSPGLAGGELFF.

This clone is a singleton in its sample. J is TRBJ1-1 and V is TRBV11-3; TRBD1 agrees at 7 bases. The CDR3 sequence is 11 residues long. With 5 bases clipped from V and 10 bases from J, the junction kept 4 bases outside the gene matches. Germline V gene data show CDR1 as SGHNT and CDR2 as YENEEA. In DNA form, the CDR3 reads TGTGCCAGCAGCCTCCGGGACAGAGCTTTCTTT. This codes for CASSLRDRAFF.

The gene calls are TRBV29-1 and TRBJ2-7; 10 nucleotides agree with TRBD2. CDR3 length: 15 amino acids. Germline-derived CDR1 and CDR2 are SQVTM and ANQGSEA. V lost 6 bases and J lost 3; bases outside the gene matches: 11. The CDR3 is CSVSILAGKFYEQYF. CDR3 in DNA: TGCAGCGTAAGCATACTAGCGGGGAAATTCTACGAGCAGTACTTC.

The chain uses TRBV6-5 and TRBJ2-3; TRBD1 is a possible D gene (6 bases). The V gene lost 5 bases and the J gene lost 3 bases, with 12 bases spanning the gap. This CDR3 is built from 14 residues. Germline V gene data show CDR1 as MNHEY and CDR2 as SVGAGI. The CDR3 here is CASSLGQRTDTQYF. For the CDR3, the DNA is TGTGCCAGCAGTCTAGGACAGCGGACAGATACGCAGTATTTT.

The rearrangement joins TRBV6-1 to TRBJ1-1; D gene ambiguous. The germline CDR1 and CDR2 sequences are MNHNS and SASEGT. Trimming removed 2 bases from V and 10 bases from J, with 8 bases in between. The CDR3 extends over 11 amino acids. The CDR3 region is CASSEKAAAFF. DNA for the CDR3: TGTGCCAGCAGTGAAAAGGCGGCAGCTTTCTTT.

The rearrangement uses TRBV15 and TRBJ2-4, with D perhaps matching TRBD1 (5 bases). The CDR3 has 16 amino acids. Germline V gene data show CDR1 as LNHNV and CDR2 as YYDKDF (reference sequence). The germline V and J ends were trimmed by 0 bases and 0 bases, with 9 bases remaining between them. The CDR3 is CATSRDPTAAKNIQYF. The CDR3 DNA sequence: TGTGCCACCAGCAGAGATCCGACAGCAGCCAAAAACATTCAGTACTTC.